The next 21 T cell receptor beta chains were all read from a single sample in a study of low-dose radiotherapy and immunotherapy resistance in tumors. Described time point: before trial treatment. Both TCRalpha and TCRbeta chains were reverse transcribed with V-gene-specific primers. It was with a constant-region primer and a V-primer adapter that TCRs were amplified over about 20 PCR cycles. TCRdb re-called the reads with MiXCR, one entry per CDR3 protein. The sample carries 60,000 to 90,000 distinct CDR3 sequences, 30% to 40% recorded once. The sample here was PBMCs, taken before treatment. The receptors were gathered from a female donor with ovarian cancer.

The rearrangement uses TRBV2 and TRBJ1-1; no firm D call. With 7 bases removed from V and 3 bases from J, the gap between germline ends came to 15 bases. Germline assignment: CDR1 SNHLY and CDR2 FYNNEI. The CDR3 runs to 14 residues. This CDR3 reads CASKETTGYTEAFF. Written as DNA, the CDR3 is TGTGCCAGCAAAGAGACGACGGGGTACACTGAAGCTTTCTTT.

Comment on this clonotype: The DNA is left out, because the CDR3 cannot be placed on it with certainty; the CDR3 is given as TCRdb lists it. This chain links TRBV7-2 with TRBJ2-2; the table gives TRBD1 as D, unverified against the DNA. The CDR3 is 16 residues long, counting both termini. The germline V gene has CDR1 SGHTA and CDR2 FQGNSA. CDR3 loop: CASSSGGARTGELFFF.

This clonotype occurred many times. V gene TRBV19 combines with J gene TRBJ2-2; 7 nucleotides agree with TRBD1. J gave up 0 bases and V 4 bases, and 5 bases lay outside the gene matches. The germline gives CDR1 LNHDA, CDR2 SQIVND (reference sequence). This CDR3 has 16 residues. CDR3 protein: CASSRAQGANTGELFF. For the CDR3, the DNA is TGTGCCAGTAGTAGGGCCCAGGGGGCGAACACCGGGGAGCTGTTTTTT.

This clonotype was counted many times. The genes are TRBV7-9 and TRBJ1-6, with D unresolved. The germline V and J ends were trimmed by 5 bases and 5 bases, with 7 bases remaining between them. Germline V CDR1 and CDR2: SEHNR, FQNEAQ (reference sequence). The CDR3 spans 13 residues. The CDR3 loop reads CASSTRDNSPLHF. CDR3 DNA: TGTGCCAGCAGCACCCGCGATAATTCACCCCTCCACTTT.

As to this clonotype: Only one base separates this from a far larger clonotype, so it likely reflects a read error. The V and J genes are TRBV7-3 and TRBJ2-7; 14 bases align to TRBD2. The CDR3 totals 14 residues. V shed 5 bases and J 7 bases; nucleotides not matched to a gene: 4. Germline V gene data show CDR1 as SGHTA and CDR2 as FQGTGA. CDR3 protein: CASSPRLAGGEQYF. The CDR3 nucleotides are TGTGCCAGCAGCCCGAGACTAGCGGGGGGGGAGCAGTACTTC.

Notes on this clonotype: One junction end does not reproduce the germline sequence, and a read error may be involved. The chain combines TRBV19 with TRBJ2-1; 11 positions match TRBD1. The CDR3 is 13 amino acids. Germline CDR1 LNHDA, CDR2 SQIVND (reference sequence). The DNA for the CDR3 is TGTGCCAGCAGTAGGGACAGGGGGAGTGAGCAGTTCTTC. Amino acids: CASSRDRGSEQFF.

This clonotype was detected many times. The genes are TRBV5-5 and TRBJ2-7, with TRBD2 as a possible D gene (5 bases). CDR1 and CDR2 from the germline V gene are SGHKS and YYEKEE (reference sequence). There are 14 residues in the CDR3. V lost 2 bases and J lost 3, with 12 bases in between. The DNA for the CDR3 is TGTGCCAGCAGCTTACTAGGACCCGGCTACGAGCAGTACTTC. Protein: CASSLLGPGYEQYF.

V and J are TRBV4-2 and TRBJ2-3; the D is unclear. The CDR3 sequence is 17 residues long. Looked up from germline, CDR1 is LGHNA and CDR2 is YNFKEQ. With 0 bases removed from V and 2 bases from J, the gap between germline ends came to 15 bases. The CDR3 nucleotides are TGTGCCAGCAGCCAAGAATACCGGAGACGATTCACAGATACGCAGTATTTT. Translation gives CASSQEYRRRFTDTQYF.

This clonotype was detected ten times or more. This chain uses TRBV7-3 with TRBJ2-1, with D possibly matching TRBD2 (7 bases). Germline assignment: CDR1 SGHTA and CDR2 FQGTGA. V was shortened by 5 bases and J by 2 bases, with 16 bases between the two germline ends. The CDR3 is 16 amino acids. The CDR3 DNA is TGTGCCAGCAGCCCGAGGGGGGGCCAACCCTACAATGAGCAGTTCTTC. This encodes CASSPRGGQPYNEQFF. Drawing the rest from reference TRBV7-3 and TRBJ2-1, the complete variable domain is GAGVSQTPSNKVTEKGKYVELRCDPISGHTALYWYRQSLGQGPEFLIYFQGTGAADDSGLPNDRFFAVRPEGSVSTLKIQRTERGDSAVYLCASSPRGGQPYNEQFFGPGTRLTVL.

For this clonotype: A far larger clone is just one base off, so this is likely a read error. The chain combines TRBV9 with TRBJ2-2, with 8 bases lining up with TRBD1. The CDR3 is made up of 15 amino acids. Per germline, CDR1 SGDLS and CDR2 YYNGEE. Trimming removed 4 bases from V and 4 bases from J; junction bases left unmatched: 6. The CDR3 is CASSRGQGSTGELFF. In nucleotides, the CDR3 is TGTGCCAGCAGCAGAGGACAGGGAAGCACCGGGGAGCTGTTTTTT.

This clonotype was detected ten times or more. The V gene is TRBV5-1, the J gene TRBJ1-4, with 11 nucleotides matching TRBD1. With 0 bases clipped from V and 8 bases from J, the junction kept 0 bases outside the gene matches. The CDR3 runs to 14 residues. Germline V lookup: CDR1 SGHRS, CDR2 YFSETQ. CDR3 coding DNA: TGCGCCAGCAGCTTGGGGACAGGGGGCGAAAAACTGTTTTTT. This translates into CASSLGTGGEKLFF.

The J gene is TRBJ2-1, the V gene TRBV7-3, with 7 positions matching TRBD1. Germline-derived CDR1 and CDR2 are SGHTA and FQGTGA. This CDR3 is 16 amino acids long. V lost 5 bases, J lost 1 base, and 8 bases stayed unmatched. Written as DNA, the CDR3 is TGTGCCAGCAGCCCCCACGACAGGGAATCCTACAATGAGCAGTTCTTC. This translates into CASSPHDRESYNEQFF.

The chain has TRBV13 and TRBJ2-5; 8 positions match TRBD1. The CDR3 is made up of 16 amino acids. Unmatched junction bases numbered 10, after V lost 5 bases and J lost 2 bases. Germline lookup yields CDR1 PRHDT and CDR2 FYEKMQ (reference sequence). CDR3 loop: CASSRTIRQGQETQYF. CDR3 bases: TGTGCCAGCAGCCGAACCATTCGACAGGGGCAAGAGACCCAGTACTTC.

This clonotype was found many times. This rearrangement joins TRBV29-1 to TRBJ1-1, with 12 bases aligning to TRBD1. Germline lookup yields CDR1 SQVTM and CDR2 ANQGSEA. With V trimmed by 7 bases and J by 4 bases, 16 bases remained unmatched. This CDR3 is built from 17 residues. CDR3 nucleotide sequence: TGCAGCGCCGCCACCGGGACAGGGGGCGTCGGGGTCACTGAAGCTTTCTTT. This encodes CSAATGTGGVGVTEAFF.

This clonotype was recorded many times. V usage is TRBV7-9 and J usage is TRBJ2-2; D call uncertain. Germline assignment: CDR1 SEHNR and CDR2 FQNEAQ (reference sequence). V was clipped by 2 bases and J by 6 bases, with 4 bases between them. The CDR3 extends over 12 amino acids. The chain's CDR3 is CASSLSAGELFF. Here the CDR3 DNA reads TGTGCCAGCAGCTTATCAGCCGGGGAGCTGTTTTTT.

This chain uses TRBV4-2 with TRBJ2-1; TRBD2 matches at 15 bases. CDR1 LGHNA and CDR2 YNFKEQ come from the germline V gene. The CDR3 runs to 18 residues. The J segment lost 3 bases and the V segment lost 4 bases, leaving 7 bases of the junction unmatched. The DNA for the CDR3 is TGTGCCAGCAGCCCTCTCGGACTAGCGGGAGGGGGCTACAATGAGCAGTTCTTC. Its protein product is CASSPLGLAGGGYNEQFF.

Notes on this clonotype: Since a far larger clone is one base different, this is likely a read error. V and J are TRBV13 and TRBJ2-1; 7 bases agree with TRBD2. The ends lost 7 bases at V and 6 bases at J; junction bases unmatched: 12. CDR3 size: 15 residues. Germline CDR1 and CDR2: PRHDT and FYEKMQ (reference sequence). Here the CDR3 reads CASMRTGEGRNEQFF. DNA of the CDR3: TGTGCCAGCATGAGAACGGGGGAGGGTCGCAATGAGCAGTTCTTC.

This sequence joins TRBV28 and TRBJ2-1; D remains unclear. Trimming removed 5 bases from V and 8 bases from J, with 16 bases in between. This CDR3 has 14 residues. The V gene's germline CDR1 is MDHEN and CDR2 SYDVKM. The CDR3 loop reads CASSRSDRAHEQFF. The CDR3 DNA follows: TGTGCCAGCAGTAGGTCGGACCGAGCTCATGAGCAGTTCTTC.

This clonotype was seen many times. The chain is built from TRBV6-8 and TRBJ2-5, with 7 bases matching TRBD2. This CDR3 is built from 14 residues. The V segment lost 6 bases and the J segment 4 bases; nucleotides outside the gene matches: 8. Germline V lookup: CDR1 MNHGY, CDR2 SAAAGT. CDR3 protein: CASRPRLAGETQYF. The CDR3 region has the DNA TGTGCCAGCAGGCCCCGACTAGCTGGAGAGACCCAGTACTTC.

This clonotype appeared many times. The gene calls are TRBV9 and TRBJ2-4; D perhaps matches TRBD1 (6 bases). The length of the CDR3 is 13 residues. CDR1 and CDR2 (germline): SGDLS, YYNGEE. Trimming stripped 3 bases from V and 7 bases from J, with 11 bases between. The CDR3 DNA follows: TGTGCCAGCAGCGAGGGGGAATTTAACATTCAGTACTTC. This gives the protein CASSEGEFNIQYF.

The CDR3, as DNA: TGTGCCAGCAGTTTAAGAGGGAGGCGGGGGTACGAGCAGTACTTC. Protein product: CASSLRGRRGYEQYF. V is TRBV28 and J is TRBJ2-7, with 7 bases fitting TRBD2. The V gene end was trimmed by 2 bases and the J gene end by 4 bases; junction bases not matched to a gene: 8. This CDR3 comprises 15 residues. Germline CDR1 and CDR2: MDHEN and SYDVKM.